The clone carrying this T cell receptor (beta chain) was counted a single time. The antigen is undetermined. The authors incorporated unique molecular identifiers into the TCR beta cDNA libraries. It was from roughly 1.1 to 9.2 million T cells that 500,000 to 600,000 cDNA molecules came. MiXCR was run by TCRdb on the PCR reads, yielding one entry per CDR3 protein. The profile shows hundreds of thousands of distinct CDR3 sequences, about 60% of them singletons. V shed 3 bases and J 7 bases; nucleotides not matched to a gene: 5. The CDR3 runs to 15 residues. The V gene's germline CDR1 is SGHKS and CDR2 YYEKEE (reference sequence). This sample was included in a study of post-analysis software for immune sequencing data. At the level of the study: Relapsing-remitting, secondary progressive and progressive-relapsing multiple sclerosis were all included among the disease courses.

Notes on the study in general: A few TRBV segments (TRBV5-6, TRBV5-1 and TRBV20-1 among them) occurred more frequently in patients than in controls. Significantly lower normalized Chao1 diversity was seen in multiple sclerosis patients than in controls.

The gene calls are TRBV5-5 and TRBJ2-7, with 15 bases matching TRBD2. Material: blood. The sequence came from a girl aged 2 to 10 with multiple sclerosis. The CDR3 region is CASSWGLAGGEEQYF. The CDR3 bases are TGTGCCAGCAGCTGGGGACTAGCGGGAGGAGAAGAGCAGTACTTC.